The 9 T cell receptor beta chains in this list originate from one sample, sequenced in a study of human T cells and chemical hapten exposure (dated by TCRdb to the early 2020s). The sample's time point, from its label and the paper: patch test 2, 6 weeks after DPC sensitization. Taken with the paper, the label for treatment or condition translates to: therapeutic diphenylcyclopropenone sensitization with weekly scalp DPC. Preparation of the library involved RACE. Reads for this sample came from a NextSeq 500. The public reads were reprocessed in TCRdb via fastp at Q25 and MiXCR, keeping in-frame beta chains. Rows are unified per CDR3 protein, each entry keeping the most common DNA and genes. This sample is represented by some 96,000 distinct CDR3 sequences; 9.3% of them were singletons. The ten most abundant clones make up more than 2% of the sample. The sequencing here drew on whole blood, taken in connection with sensitization to the hapten diphenylcyclopropenone (DPC). The receptors were sampled from a woman in her thirties or forties with alopecia areata. Some clones in this sample may be carry-over from other donors' samples.

The chain recombines TRBV6-2 or TRBV6-3 with TRBJ2-5; D is unclear. There are 12 residues in the CDR3. V shed 7 bases and J shed 7 bases, with 13 bases lying between them. Per the germline V gene, CDR1 is MNHEY and CDR2 is SVGEGT. The CDR3 here is CASTTHGGTQYF. In DNA form, the CDR3 reads TGTGCCAGCACAACTCACGGCGGGACCCAGTACTTC.

This rearrangement joins TRBV27 to TRBJ2-3, with TRBD1 matching over 7 bases. CDR3 length: 14 residues. CDR1 MNHEY and CDR2 SMNVEV come from the germline V gene (reference sequence). Trimming cost V 0 bases and J 8 bases; bases outside gene matches: 5. CDR3 sequence (DNA): TGTGCCAGCAGTTTATCAGGGGGCGACTTTACGCAGTATTTT. Protein: CASSLSGGDFTQYF.

The rearrangement joins TRBV3-1 to TRBJ2-7; perhaps TRBD2 as D (5 bases). V gave up 2 bases and J gave up 6 bases, with 8 bases separating them. This CDR3 has 12 amino acids. Germline-derived CDR1 and CDR2 are LGHDT and YNNKEL (reference sequence). The CDR3 region has the DNA TGTGCCAGCAGCCAAACCCGGGGCGAGCAGTACTTC. Protein product: CASSQTRGEQYF.

This clonotype was detected many times. V usage is TRBV29-1 and J usage is TRBJ2-3, with D uncertain. Germline lookup yields CDR1 SQVTM and CDR2 ANQGSEA. Between the trimmed V and J ends, which lost 4 bases and 2 bases, there was a span of 10 bases. This CDR3 comprises 13 residues. CDR3 amino acids: CSVAPQDTDTQYF. CDR3 nucleotides: TGCAGCGTTGCCCCTCAGGACACAGATACGCAGTATTTT.

A few counts support this clonotype. The chain combines TRBV3-1 with TRBJ1-2; D is undetermined. With 3 bases removed from V and 8 bases from J, the gap between germline ends came to 16 bases. Germline V gene data show CDR1 as LGHDT and CDR2 as YNNKEL (reference sequence). The CDR3 spans 14 residues. DNA for the CDR3: TGTGCCAGCAGCCAGGCCCCGGGGTCCGGGGGCTACACCTTC. Residues: CASSQAPGSGGYTF.

This clonotype is medium-sized. The chain uses TRBV6-4 and TRBJ2-3, with 8 bases that match TRBD2. CDR3 length: 15 amino acids. In germline, CDR1 is MRHNA, CDR2 SNTAGT. V was pared by 5 bases and J by 2 bases, with 6 bases of the junction left unmatched. CDR3 sequence reads: CASSLAAGDTDTQYF. The CDR3 nucleotides read TGTGCCAGCAGTTTGGCAGCGGGAGACACAGATACGCAGTATTTT.

This sequence joins TRBV4-1 and TRBJ2-7; TRBD2 matches 11 bases. Trimming took 2 bases from V and 7 from J; bases not matched to a gene: 7. The CDR3 has 15 residues. Looked up from germline, CDR1 is MGHRA and CDR2 is YSYEKL. The CDR3 protein is CASSQLAGGGYEQYF. The CDR3 nucleotides are TGCGCCAGCAGCCAATTAGCGGGAGGGGGCTATGAGCAGTACTTC.

The rearrangement joins TRBV5-1 to TRBJ1-1; D perhaps matches TRBD1 (6 bases). V gave up 3 bases and J gave up 3 bases, with 12 bases separating them. CDR1 is SGHRS, CDR2 YFSETQ, per germline. CDR3 length equals 14 residues. CDR3 in amino acids: CASSSGSGDTEAFF. The CDR3 DNA follows: TGCGCCAGCAGCTCGGGTTCAGGGGACACTGAAGCTTTCTTT.

This clonotype was picked up many times. The chain has TRBV6-5 and TRBJ2-6, with D perhaps matching TRBD1 (5 bases). Per the germline V gene, CDR1 is MNHEY and CDR2 is SVGAGI. The V and J ends lost 5 bases and 0 bases respectively, with 14 bases between them. The length of the CDR3 is 17 residues. CDR3 nucleotides: TGTGCCAGCAGTGGTCGGACAACGAGCTCTGGGGCCAACGTCCTGACTTTC. Translated, it gives CASSGRTTSSGANVLTF.